Below, 8 T cell receptor beta chains from the same sample are listed, as sequenced in a study of cytomegalovirus exposure and HLA in healthy donors. Repertoires were generated with immunoSEQ multiplex PCR, while TCRdb's copy carries only in-frame clones and drops some. This sample has roughly 77,000 clones, with roughly 96% found just once. Specimen: PBMCs. Every receptor here comes from a young woman in good health and CMV-seronegative.

V is TRBV5-5 and J is TRBJ1-2; D unclear. The ends were cut back, 4 bases at V and 2 bases at J, with 15 bases in the middle. Germline loops: CDR1 SGHKS, CDR2 YYEKEE (reference sequence). This CDR3 contains 15 residues. Here the CDR3 reads CASSRAGDTNYGYTF. In DNA, the CDR3 is TGTGCCAGCAGCAGAGCAGGCGACACGAACTATGGCTACACCTTC.

The V and J genes are TRBV6-1 and TRBJ2-1; D ambiguous. The CDR3 spans 13 residues. CDR1 is MNHNS, CDR2 SASEGT, per germline. Trimming cost V 4 bases and J 7 bases, with 11 bases left between them. Here the CDR3 DNA reads TGTGCCAGCAGTGGTCCCCTCCTAAATGAGCAGTTCTTC. It yields the protein CASSGPLLNEQFF.

This sequence joins TRBV9 and TRBJ2-1; D is unresolved. Germline V gene data show CDR1 as SGDLS and CDR2 as YYNGEE. The CDR3 covers 15 residues. V lost 2 bases to trimming and J lost 0 bases, with 9 bases between them. CDR3 bases: TGTGCCAGCAGCGTCGATACTCGCTCCTACAATGAGCAGTTCTTC. This encodes CASSVDTRSYNEQFF.

The chain carries TRBV28 and TRBJ2-7; D ambiguous. From germline, CDR1 is MDHEN and CDR2 SYDVKM. V lost 4 bases, J lost 0 bases, and 4 bases lay in between. There are 12 residues in the CDR3. CDR3 nucleotide sequence: TGTGCCAGCAGTTACAGCTCCTACGAGCAGTACTTC. Translated: CASSYSSYEQYF.

The chain links TRBV10-3 to TRBJ2-7, with D possibly being TRBD1 (6 bases). Germline V gene lookup returns CDR1 ENHRY and CDR2 SYGVKD. V was pared by 7 bases and J by 6 bases, with 25 bases between. CDR3 length equals 16 residues. CDR3 sequence reads: CAIKRSQGQGRSEQYF. CDR3 coding DNA: TGTGCCATCAAAAGATCTCAGGGGCAGGGGAGAAGCGAGCAGTACTTC.

DNA for the CDR3: TGTGCCAGCTCAGTCGCGGGAGGGACAGATACGCAGTATTTT. The encoded protein is CASSVAGGTDTQYF. The chain carries TRBV18 and TRBJ2-3; TRBD2 matches at 9 bases. Germline CDR1 KGHSH, CDR2 LQKENI. J gave up 3 bases and V 5 bases, and 3 bases lay outside the gene matches. The CDR3 runs 14 residues.

The chain joins TRBV9 to TRBJ2-3, with D perhaps TRBD1 (5 bases). Trimming stripped 3 bases from V and 4 bases from J, with 12 bases between. Germline-derived CDR1 and CDR2 are SGDLS and YYNGEE. The CDR3 extends over 14 amino acids. The CDR3 coding sequence is TGTGCCAGCAGCGCACAGGTATTGGCAGATACGCAGTATTTT. Encoded protein: CASSAQVLADTQYF.

The chain carries TRBV5-4 and TRBJ1-1; the D gene is possibly TRBD1 (6 bases). V was shortened by 3 bases and J by 0 bases, with 9 bases between the two germline ends. The CDR3 length is 14 residues. Looked up from germline, CDR1 is SGHNT and CDR2 is YYREEE (reference sequence). CDR3 amino acids: CASSSGDMNTEAFF. The CDR3 region has the DNA TGTGCCAGCAGCTCAGGGGATATGAACACTGAAGCTTTCTTT.